The present TCR beta chain was sequenced within a study of shared clonotypes between healthy human individuals. Donors comprised only Caucasian adults living in Nashville, Tennessee. Genomic DNA of each subset was evenly split across several immunoSEQ plates. In the source study's methods: Filtering was not the same, since immunoSEQ gave junction-only sequences without quality scores. Sequenced by immunoSEQ multiplex PCR; TCRdb stores in-frame clones only, minus some. V, J and clone size are those of that table, while D and trimming were read from the DNA. The repertoire holds 400,000 to 600,000 clones, with around 79% as singletons. V was clipped by 2 bases and J by 7 bases; unmatched bases: 10. Germline values: CDR1 SGHVS, CDR2 FNYEAQ. CDR3 length equals 16 residues.

Input material: PBMCs. This chain links TRBV7-6 with TRBJ2-1; TRBD2 matches 8 bases. The origin of this receptor is a woman aged 40 to 55 in good health. Some clones in this sample may be carry-over from other donors' samples. The CDR3 spells CASSLQRAGEGNEQFF. In DNA form, the CDR3 reads TGTGCCAGCAGCTTACAACGAGCGGGAGAGGGTAATGAGCAGTTCTTC.